This T cell receptor (beta chain) was sequenced for a study of blood T cell repertoires in COVID-19 (TCRdb year 2020). Some background on the complete study: Samples covering the acute and convalescent phases of COVID-19 were provided by collaborators in the United States, Italy and Spain. The material from the prospective study consisted of cDNA or gDNA derived from T cells, B-cell-depleted T cells, or PBMCs. Deeply sampled blood TCRbeta repertoires from subjects exposed to, actively infected with, or recovered from COVID-19 were included in the dataset. The repertoires were released in a freely available public database meant as a resource for research on the immune response to SARS-CoV-2. Samples came from the ongoing ImmuneRACE study (first 160 participants) plus 1,254 subjects from 6 global collaborators. Sample metadata almost always included a de-identified subject ID, COVID-19 status, age in years and sex. Where HLA class I and class II types were available, the types were taken from metadata supplied by the sample provider, not from assay-based typing.

About this clone itself: Its antigen target is currently unknown. No much larger clone exists at a distance of one base, and base qualities are not known.

From cysteine to phenylalanine, the CDR3 is 14 amino acids long. Of all the DNA, just the CDR3 is kept, 42 bases in frame from base 1. CDR1 is given as KGHDR and CDR2 as SFDVKD, both from the germline V gene. For this chain, trimming is 6 bases at the V end and 5 bases at the J end, and the number of junction bases without a gene match is 5. The immunoSEQ Assay, a bias-controlled multiplex PCR, was used to amplify TCRbeta CDR3 regions from genomic DNA. The authors processed their data as follows. Within the assay, amplification of reference gene primers was used to estimate how many nucleated cells each sample contained. To quantify the absolute abundance of each unique TCRbeta CDR3 rearrangement, sequence reads were collapsed and filtered. For each sample, productive Simpson clonality was calculated by taking the square root of Simpson's diversity index across productive rearrangements. The table was pulled from immuneACCESS by TCRdb, which kept in-frame rearrangements only. Such tables lose some clones; where checked, under half of the loss comes from unresolved V genes, and the rest has no known cause. That table is the source of V, J and clone size, and D and trimming were worked out from the DNA. The sample data list tens of thousands of clones, and roughly 90% of these were observed just once. The ten largest clones add up to 3% to 3.5% of the sample.

Results the study describes overall, beyond this receptor: How much clinical and demographic metadata was included differed by source and by participant, and the metadata was provided uncurated.

The collaborating institutions used their own protocols to collect whole blood in K2EDTA tubes. For TCRbeta analysis, collaborators shipped samples in one of three forms: frozen whole blood, isolated PBMCs, or DNA extracted from either of those sample types. The TCR was taken from a man in his fifties or sixties with acute or convalescent COVID-19. Source material: peripheral blood. Recombination connected TRBV24-1 to TRBJ2-3; a stretch of 9 junction bases matches TRBD1. The encoded CDR3 is CATSQQGAGDTQYF. Here is the DNA: TGTGCCACCAGTCAACAGGGGGCGGGAGATACGCAGTATTTT.